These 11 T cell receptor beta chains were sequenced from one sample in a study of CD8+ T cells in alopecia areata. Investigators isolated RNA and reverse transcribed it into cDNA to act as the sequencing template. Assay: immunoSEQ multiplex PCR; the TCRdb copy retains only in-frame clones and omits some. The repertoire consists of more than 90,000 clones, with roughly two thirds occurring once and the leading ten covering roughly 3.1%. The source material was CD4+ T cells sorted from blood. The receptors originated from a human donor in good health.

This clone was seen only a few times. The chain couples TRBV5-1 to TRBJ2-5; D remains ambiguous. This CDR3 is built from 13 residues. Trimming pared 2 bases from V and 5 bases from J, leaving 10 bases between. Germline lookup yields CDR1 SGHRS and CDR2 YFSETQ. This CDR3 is CASSFSGRETQYF. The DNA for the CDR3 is TGCGCCAGCAGCTTTTCCGGGCGGGAGACCCAGTACTTC.

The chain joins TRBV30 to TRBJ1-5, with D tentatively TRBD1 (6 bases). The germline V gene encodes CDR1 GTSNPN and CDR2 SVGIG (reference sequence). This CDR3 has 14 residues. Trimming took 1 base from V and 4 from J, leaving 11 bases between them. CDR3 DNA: TGTGCCTGGAGTGAAGGGGGTGGGAATCAGCCCCAGCATTTT. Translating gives CAWSEGGGNQPQHF.

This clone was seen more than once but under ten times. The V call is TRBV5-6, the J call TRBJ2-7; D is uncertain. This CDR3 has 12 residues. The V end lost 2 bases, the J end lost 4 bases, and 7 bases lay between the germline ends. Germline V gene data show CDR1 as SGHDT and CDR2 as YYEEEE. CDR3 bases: TGTGCCAGCAGCTTAAGACCGTACGAGCAGTACTTC. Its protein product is CASSLRPYEQYF.

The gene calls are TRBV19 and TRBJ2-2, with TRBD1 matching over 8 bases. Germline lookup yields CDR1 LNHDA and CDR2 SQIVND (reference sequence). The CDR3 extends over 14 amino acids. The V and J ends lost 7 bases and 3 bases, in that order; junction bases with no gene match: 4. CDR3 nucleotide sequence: TGTGCCAGTACTGTGACAGGGGACACCGGGGAGCTGTTTTTT. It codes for CASTVTGDTGELFF.

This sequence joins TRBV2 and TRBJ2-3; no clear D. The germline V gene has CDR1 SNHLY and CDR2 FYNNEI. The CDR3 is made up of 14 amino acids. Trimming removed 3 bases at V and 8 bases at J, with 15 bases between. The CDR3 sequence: CASSDMGLTGTQYF. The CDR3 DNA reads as TGTGCCAGCAGTGACATGGGCCTAACCGGTACGCAGTATTTT.

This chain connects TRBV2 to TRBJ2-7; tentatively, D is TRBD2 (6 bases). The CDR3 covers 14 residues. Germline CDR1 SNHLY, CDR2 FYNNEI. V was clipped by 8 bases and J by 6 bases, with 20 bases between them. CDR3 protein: CASATPGGSVEQYF. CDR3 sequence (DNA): TGTGCCAGCGCGACGCCCGGGGGATCGGTCGAGCAGTACTTC.

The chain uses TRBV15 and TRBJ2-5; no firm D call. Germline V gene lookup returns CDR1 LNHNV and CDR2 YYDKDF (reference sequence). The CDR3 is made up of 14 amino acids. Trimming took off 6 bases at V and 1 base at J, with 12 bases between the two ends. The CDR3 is CATRAGGVQETQYF. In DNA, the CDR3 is TGTGCCACCAGGGCAGGTGGGGTCCAAGAGACCCAGTACTTC.

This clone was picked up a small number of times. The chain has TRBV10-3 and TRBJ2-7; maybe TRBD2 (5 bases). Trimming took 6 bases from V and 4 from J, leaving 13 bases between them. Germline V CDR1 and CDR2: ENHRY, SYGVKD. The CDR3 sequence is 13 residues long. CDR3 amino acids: CAIREARGYEQYF. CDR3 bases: TGTGCCATCAGAGAGGCCCGAGGGTACGAGCAGTACTTC.

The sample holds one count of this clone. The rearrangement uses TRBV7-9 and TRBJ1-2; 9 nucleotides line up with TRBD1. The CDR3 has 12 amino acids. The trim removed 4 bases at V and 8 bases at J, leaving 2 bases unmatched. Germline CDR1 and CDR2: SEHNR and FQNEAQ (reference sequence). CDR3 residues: CASSYTGGGYTF. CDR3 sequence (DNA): TGTGCCAGCAGCTACACAGGGGGCGGCTACACCTTC.

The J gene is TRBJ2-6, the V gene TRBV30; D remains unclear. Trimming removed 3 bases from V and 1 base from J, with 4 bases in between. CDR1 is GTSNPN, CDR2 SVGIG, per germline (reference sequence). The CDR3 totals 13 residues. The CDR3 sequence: CAWRSSGANVLTF. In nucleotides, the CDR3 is TGTGCCTGGAGGTCATCTGGGGCCAACGTCCTGACTTTC.

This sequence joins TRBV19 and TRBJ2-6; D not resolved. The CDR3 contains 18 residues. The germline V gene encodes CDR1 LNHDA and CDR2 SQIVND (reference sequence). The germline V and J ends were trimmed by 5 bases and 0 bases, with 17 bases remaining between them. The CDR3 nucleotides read TGTGCCAGTAGTGCCCCGGGCAGGCCGAGCTCTGGGGCCAACGTCCTGACTTTC. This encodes CASSAPGRPSSGANVLTF.